The clone carrying this T cell receptor beta chain occurred a few times. Germline V gene lookup returns CDR1 SQVTM and CDR2 ANQGSEA. The V gene lost 6 bases and the J gene lost 2 bases, with 12 bases spanning the gap. The CDR3 is 13 residues long. These data are taken from a study of blood T cells in healthy people across ages. PCR was performed a second time for roughly 7 to 12 cycles using a sample-barcoded 5' primer and a J-beta primer mix. TCRdb passed the 5' RACE reads through MiXCR, listing each CDR3 protein once. Seen here are about a million distinct CDR3 sequences, more than 30% observed once, and the top ten hold around 13%.

The sequence was obtained from a man aged 18 to 30 in good health. Sequenced material: blood. The V gene is TRBV29-1, the J gene TRBJ2-3, with TRBD1 as a possible D gene (6 bases). The CDR3 bases are TGCAGCGTCAGAGGACAGCTCACAGATACGCAGTATTTT. Its translation: CSVRGQLTDTQYF.